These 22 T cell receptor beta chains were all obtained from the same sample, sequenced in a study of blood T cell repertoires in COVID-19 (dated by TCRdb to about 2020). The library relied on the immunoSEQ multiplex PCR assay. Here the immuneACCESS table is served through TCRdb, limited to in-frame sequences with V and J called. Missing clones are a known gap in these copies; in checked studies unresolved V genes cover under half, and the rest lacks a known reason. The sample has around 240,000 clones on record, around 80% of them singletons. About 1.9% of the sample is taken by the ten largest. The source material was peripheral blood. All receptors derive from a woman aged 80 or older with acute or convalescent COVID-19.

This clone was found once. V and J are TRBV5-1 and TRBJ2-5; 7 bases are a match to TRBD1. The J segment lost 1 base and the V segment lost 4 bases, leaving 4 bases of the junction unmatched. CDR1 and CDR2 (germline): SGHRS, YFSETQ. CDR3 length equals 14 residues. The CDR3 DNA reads TGCGCCAGCAGCCCCGGGACAGTCCAAGAGACCCAGTACTTC. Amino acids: CASSPGTVQETQYF.

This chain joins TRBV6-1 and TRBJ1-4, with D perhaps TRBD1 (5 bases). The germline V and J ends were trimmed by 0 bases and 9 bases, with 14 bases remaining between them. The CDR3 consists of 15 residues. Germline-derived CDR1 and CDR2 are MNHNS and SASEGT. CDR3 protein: CASSEALDKIKKLFF. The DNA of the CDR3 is TGTGCCAGCAGTGAAGCGCTGGACAAAATCAAAAAACTGTTTTTT.

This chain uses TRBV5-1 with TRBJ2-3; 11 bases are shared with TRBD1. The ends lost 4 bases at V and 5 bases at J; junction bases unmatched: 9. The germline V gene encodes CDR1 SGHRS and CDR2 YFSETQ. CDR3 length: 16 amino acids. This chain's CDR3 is CASSLSPGQGGDTQYF. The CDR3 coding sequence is TGCGCCAGCAGCCTGAGTCCGGGACAGGGGGGAGATACGCAGTATTTT. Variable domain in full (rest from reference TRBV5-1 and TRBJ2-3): KAGVTQTPRYLIKTRGQQVTLSCSPISGHRSVSWYQQTPGQGLQFLFEYFSETQRNKGNFPGRFSGRQFSNSRSEMNVSTLELGDSALYLCASSLSPGQGGDTQYFGPGTRLTVL.

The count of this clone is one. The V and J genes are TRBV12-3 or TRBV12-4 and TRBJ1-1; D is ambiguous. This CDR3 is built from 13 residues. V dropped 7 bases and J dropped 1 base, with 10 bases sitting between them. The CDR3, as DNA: TGTGCCAGCAATAGCAACAAGAACACTGAAGCTTTCTTT. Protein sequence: CASNSNKNTEAFF.

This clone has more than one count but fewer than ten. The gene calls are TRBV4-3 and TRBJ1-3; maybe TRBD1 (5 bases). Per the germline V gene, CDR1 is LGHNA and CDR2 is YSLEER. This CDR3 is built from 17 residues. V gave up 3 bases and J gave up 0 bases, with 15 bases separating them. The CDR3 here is CASSQGGTLSSGNTIYF. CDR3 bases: TGCGCCAGCAGCCAGGGGGGGACGTTGAGCTCTGGAAACACCATATATTTT.

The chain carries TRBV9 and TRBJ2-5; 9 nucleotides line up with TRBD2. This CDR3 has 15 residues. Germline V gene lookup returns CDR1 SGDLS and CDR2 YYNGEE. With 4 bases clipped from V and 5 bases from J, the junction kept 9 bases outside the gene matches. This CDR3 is CASSPTGGRGETQYF. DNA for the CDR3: TGTGCCAGCAGCCCCACAGGCGGGAGGGGGGAGACCCAGTACTTC.

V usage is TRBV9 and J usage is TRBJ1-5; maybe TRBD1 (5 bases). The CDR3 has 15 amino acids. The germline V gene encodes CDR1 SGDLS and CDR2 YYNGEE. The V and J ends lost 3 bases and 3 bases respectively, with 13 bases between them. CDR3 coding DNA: TGTGCCAGCAGCGAAGGGGCGGGGAACAATCAGCCCCAGCATTTT. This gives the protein CASSEGAGNNQPQHF.

CDR3 nucleotides: TGTGCCAGCAGTTACTCGACCGGGACAAAAGAGACCCAGTACTTC. Amino acid sequence: CASSYSTGTKETQYF. The rearrangement joins TRBV6-2 or TRBV6-3 to TRBJ2-5; TRBD1 might be the D (6 bases). This CDR3 region has 15 residues. Germline loops: CDR1 MNHEY, CDR2 SVGEGT. V shed 0 bases and J shed 3 bases, with 11 bases lying between them.

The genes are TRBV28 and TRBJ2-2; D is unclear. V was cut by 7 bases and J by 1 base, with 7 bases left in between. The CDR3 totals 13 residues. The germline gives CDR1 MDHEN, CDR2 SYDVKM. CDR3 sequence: CASKVQNTGELFF. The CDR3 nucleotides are TGTGCCAGCAAAGTACAGAACACCGGGGAGCTGTTTTTT.

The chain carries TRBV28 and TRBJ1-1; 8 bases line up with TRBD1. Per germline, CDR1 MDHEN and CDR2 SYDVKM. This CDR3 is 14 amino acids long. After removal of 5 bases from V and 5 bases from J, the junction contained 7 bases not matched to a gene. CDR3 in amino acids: CASSPRGRGTEAFF. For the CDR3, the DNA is TGTGCCAGCAGTCCCAGGGGGCGCGGAACTGAAGCTTTCTTT.

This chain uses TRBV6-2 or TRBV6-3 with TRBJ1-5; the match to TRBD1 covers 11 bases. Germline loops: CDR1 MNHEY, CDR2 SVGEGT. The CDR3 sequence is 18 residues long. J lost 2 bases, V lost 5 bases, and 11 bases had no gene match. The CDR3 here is CASSQGQGAVSRNQPQHF. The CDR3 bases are TGTGCCAGCAGTCAAGGACAGGGGGCGGTTTCTCGCAATCAGCCCCAGCATTTT.

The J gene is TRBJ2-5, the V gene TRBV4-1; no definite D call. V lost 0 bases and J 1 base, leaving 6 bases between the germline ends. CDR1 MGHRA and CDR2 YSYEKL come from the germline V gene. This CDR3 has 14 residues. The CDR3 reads CASSQEAGQETQYF. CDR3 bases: TGCGCCAGCAGCCAAGAGGCAGGCCAAGAGACCCAGTACTTC.

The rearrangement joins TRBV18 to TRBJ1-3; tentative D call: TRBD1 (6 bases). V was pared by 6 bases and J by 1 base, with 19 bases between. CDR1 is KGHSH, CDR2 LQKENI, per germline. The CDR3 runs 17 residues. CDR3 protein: CASSYGQPGSSGNTIYF. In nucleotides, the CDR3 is TGTGCCAGCTCCTACGGACAGCCCGGATCTTCTGGAAACACCATATATTTT.

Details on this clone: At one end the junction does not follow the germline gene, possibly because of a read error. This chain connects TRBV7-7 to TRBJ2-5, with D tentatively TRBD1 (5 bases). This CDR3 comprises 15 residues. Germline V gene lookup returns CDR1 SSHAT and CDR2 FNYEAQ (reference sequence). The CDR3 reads CASSLISDREETQYF. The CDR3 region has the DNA TGTGCTAGCAGCTTAATTTCCGACAGAGAAGAGACCCAGTACTTC. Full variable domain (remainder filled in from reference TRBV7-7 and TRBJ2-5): GAGVSQSPRYKVTKRGQDVTLRCDPISSHATLYWYQQALGQGPEFLTYFNYEAQPDKSGLPSDRFSAERPEGSISTLTIQRTEQRDSAMYRCASSLISDREETQYFGPGTRLLVL.

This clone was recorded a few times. DNA for the CDR3: TGTGCCAGTAGTATAGCGGAGGATCAGCCCCAGCATTTT. As protein: CASSIAEDQPQHF. The chain has TRBV19 and TRBJ1-5; no reliable D call. Germline loops: CDR1 LNHDA, CDR2 SQIVND (reference sequence). V was pared by 1 base and J by 5 bases, with 6 bases between. This CDR3 is 13 amino acids long.

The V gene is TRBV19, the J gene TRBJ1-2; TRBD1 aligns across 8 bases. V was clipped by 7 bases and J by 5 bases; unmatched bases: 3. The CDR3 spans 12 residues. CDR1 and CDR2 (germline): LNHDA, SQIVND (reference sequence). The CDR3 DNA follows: TGTGCCAGTACCTACAGGGGGTATGGCTACACCTTC. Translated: CASTYRGYGYTF.

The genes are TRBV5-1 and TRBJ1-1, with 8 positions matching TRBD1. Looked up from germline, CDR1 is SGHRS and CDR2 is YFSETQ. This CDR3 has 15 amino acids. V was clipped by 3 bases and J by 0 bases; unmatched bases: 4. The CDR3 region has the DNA TGCGCCAGCAGCTCAACAGGGGGATTGAACACTGAAGCTTTCTTT. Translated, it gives CASSSTGGLNTEAFF.

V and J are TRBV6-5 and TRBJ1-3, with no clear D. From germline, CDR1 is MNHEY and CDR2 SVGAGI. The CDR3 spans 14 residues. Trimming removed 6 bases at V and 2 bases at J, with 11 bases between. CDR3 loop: CASRTTRTGNTIYF. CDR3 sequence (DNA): TGTGCCAGCAGGACCACGAGGACTGGAAACACCATATATTTT.

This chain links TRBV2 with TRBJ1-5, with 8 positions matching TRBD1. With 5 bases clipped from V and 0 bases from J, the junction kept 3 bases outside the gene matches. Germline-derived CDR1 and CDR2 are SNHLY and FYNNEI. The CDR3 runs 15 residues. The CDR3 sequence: CASSRTGFSNQPQHF. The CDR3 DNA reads TGTGCCAGCAGTAGGACAGGGTTTAGCAATCAGCCCCAGCATTTT.

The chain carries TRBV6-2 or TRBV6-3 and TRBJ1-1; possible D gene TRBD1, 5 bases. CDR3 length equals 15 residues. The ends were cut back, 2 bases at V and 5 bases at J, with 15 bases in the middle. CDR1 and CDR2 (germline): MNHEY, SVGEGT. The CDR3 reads CASSYPGGVRTEAFF. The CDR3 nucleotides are TGTGCCAGCAGTTACCCGGGGGGTGTGAGGACTGAAGCTTTCTTT.

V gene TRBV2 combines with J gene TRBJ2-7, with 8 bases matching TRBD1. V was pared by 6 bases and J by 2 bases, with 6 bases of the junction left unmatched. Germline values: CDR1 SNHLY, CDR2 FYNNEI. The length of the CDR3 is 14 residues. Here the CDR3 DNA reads TGTGCCAGCAGAGCCGGGACAGGCACCTACGAGCAGTACTTC. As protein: CASRAGTGTYEQYF.

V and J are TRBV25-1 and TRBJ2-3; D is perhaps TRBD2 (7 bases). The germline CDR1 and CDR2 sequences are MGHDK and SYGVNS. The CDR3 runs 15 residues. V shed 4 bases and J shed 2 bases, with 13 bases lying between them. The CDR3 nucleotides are TGTGCCAGCAGTGCGGGGGGCAGATTCACAGATACGCAGTATTTT. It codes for CASSAGGRFTDTQYF. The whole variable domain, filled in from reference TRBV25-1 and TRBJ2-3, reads EADIYQTPRYLVIGTGKKITLECSQTMGHDKMYWYQQDPGMELHLIHYSYGVNSTEKGDLSSESTVSRIRTEHFPLTLESARPSHTSQYLCASSAGGRFTDTQYFGPGTRLTVL.